Below are 3 T cell receptor beta chains sequenced from a single sample in a study of control samples from healthy donors and cancer patients. Sequenced by immunoSEQ multiplex PCR; TCRdb stores in-frame clones only, minus some. The sample shows over 100,000 clones, 75% to 95% of them seen only once. Specimen: blood. The receptors originated from a man in his forties in good health.

J is TRBJ1-1 and V is TRBV11-2; D may be TRBD1 (6 bases). Trimming removed 6 bases at V and 4 bases at J, with 15 bases between. From germline, CDR1 is SGHAT and CDR2 FQNNGV. The CDR3 totals 14 residues. CDR3 amino acids: CASSWGGGGTEAFF. In DNA, the CDR3 is TGTGCCAGCAGTTGGGGGGGAGGGGGCACTGAAGCTTTCTTT.

The gene calls are TRBV19 and TRBJ2-5; 10 nucleotides agree with TRBD2. The CDR3 extends over 17 amino acids. V dropped 1 base and J dropped 4; count of bases not matched to a gene: 9. CDR1 LNHDA and CDR2 SQIVND come from the germline V gene (reference sequence). As DNA, the CDR3 is TGTGCCAGTAGTATAGTAAGGCTAGCGGGGGCGCGAGAGACCCAGTACTTC. Amino acid sequence: CASSIVRLAGARETQYF.

The genes are TRBV9 and TRBJ1-3; a weak D match, TRBD1 (6 bases). V lost 1 base and J lost 4, with 12 bases in between. This CDR3 contains 15 residues. CDR1 SGDLS and CDR2 YYNGEE come from the germline V gene. CDR3 DNA sequence: TGTGCCAGCAGCGTACTGCCGGGGGCCGGAAACACCATATATTTT. Translation: CASSVLPGAGNTIYF.